The 2 T cell receptor beta chains below come from one sample, sequenced in a study of blood T cell repertoires in COVID-19. TCRdb keeps only in-frame clones here, not all; method: immunoSEQ multiplex PCR. The sample carries approximately 120,000 clones, 65% to 85% recorded once. The sample was peripheral blood. Receptors originate from a young man with COVID-19, enrolled during active disease.

This chain joins TRBV28 and TRBJ2-1; the match to TRBD2 covers 15 bases. This CDR3 comprises 16 residues. Trimming cost V 4 bases and J 10 bases; bases outside gene matches: 8. The germline V gene encodes CDR1 MDHEN and CDR2 SYDVKM. The CDR3 is CASSSWTSGGAGEQFF. Written as DNA, the CDR3 is TGTGCCAGCAGTTCCTGGACTAGCGGGGGGGCGGGAGAGCAGTTCTTC.

This chain joins TRBV6-6 and TRBJ2-3; 9 bases map to TRBD1. The germline V gene encodes CDR1 MNHNY and CDR2 SVGAGI (reference sequence). The CDR3 covers 16 residues. J was trimmed by 2 bases and V by 5 bases; bases with no gene match: 8. Here the CDR3 reads CASSRRQGGFTDTQYF. The CDR3 DNA reads as TGTGCCAGCAGTCGAAGACAGGGGGGATTCACAGATACGCAGTATTTT.